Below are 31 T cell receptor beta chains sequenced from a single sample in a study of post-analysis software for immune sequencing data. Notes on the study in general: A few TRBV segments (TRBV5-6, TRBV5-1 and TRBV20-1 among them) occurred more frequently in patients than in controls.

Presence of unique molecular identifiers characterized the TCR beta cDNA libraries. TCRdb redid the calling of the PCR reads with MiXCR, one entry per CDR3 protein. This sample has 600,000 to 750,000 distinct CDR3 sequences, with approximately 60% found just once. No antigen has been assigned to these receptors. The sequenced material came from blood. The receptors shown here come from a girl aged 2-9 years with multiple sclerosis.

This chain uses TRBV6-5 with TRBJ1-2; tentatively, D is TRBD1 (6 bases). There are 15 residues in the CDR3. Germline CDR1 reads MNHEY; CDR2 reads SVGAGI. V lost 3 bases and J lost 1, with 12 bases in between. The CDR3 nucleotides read TGTGCCAGCAGTTATCGGGGGGCCTTTAACTATGGCTACACCTTC. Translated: CASSYRGAFNYGYTF.

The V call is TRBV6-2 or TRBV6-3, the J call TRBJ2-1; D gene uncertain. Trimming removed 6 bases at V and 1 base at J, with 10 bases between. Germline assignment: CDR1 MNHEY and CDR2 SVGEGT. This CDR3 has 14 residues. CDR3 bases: TGTGCCAGCAGCCTAACGTTTTCCTACAATGAGCAGTTCTTC. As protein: CASSLTFSYNEQFF.

This CDR3 reads CASSLETHSSYNEQFF. The CDR3 bases are TGCGCCAGCAGCTTGGAAACGCACAGCTCCTACAATGAGCAGTTCTTC. The chain employs TRBV5-1 and TRBJ2-1; D ambiguous. The ends were cut back, 0 bases at V and 0 bases at J, with 10 bases in the middle. Germline CDR1 is SGHRS and CDR2 is YFSETQ. The CDR3 is 16 residues long.

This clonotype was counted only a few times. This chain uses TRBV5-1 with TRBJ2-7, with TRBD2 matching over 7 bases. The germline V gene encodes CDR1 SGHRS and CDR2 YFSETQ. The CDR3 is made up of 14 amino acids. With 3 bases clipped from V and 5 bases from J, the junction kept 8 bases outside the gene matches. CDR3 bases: TGCGCCAGCAGCTCGGATAGCGGGTCCAACGAGCAGTACTTC. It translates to CASSSDSGSNEQYF. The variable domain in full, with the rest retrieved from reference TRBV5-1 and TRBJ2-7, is KAGVTQTPRYLIKTRGQQVTLSCSPISGHRSVSWYQQTPGQGLQFLFEYFSETQRNKGNFPGRFSGRQFSNSRSEMNVSTLELGDSALYLCASSSDSGSNEQYFGPGTRLTVT.

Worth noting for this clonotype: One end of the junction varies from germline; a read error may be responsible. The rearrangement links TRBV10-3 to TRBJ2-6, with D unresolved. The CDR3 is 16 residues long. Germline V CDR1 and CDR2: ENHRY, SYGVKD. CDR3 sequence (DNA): TGTGCTATCAGTGAGTCCAAGGGTCCTGGGGCCAACGTCCTGACTTTC. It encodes CAISESKGPGANVLTF.

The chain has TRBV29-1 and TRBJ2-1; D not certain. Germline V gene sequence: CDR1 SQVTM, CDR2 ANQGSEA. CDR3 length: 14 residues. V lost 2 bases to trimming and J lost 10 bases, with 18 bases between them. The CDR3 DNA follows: TGCAGCGTTGAATCCGCGGCCGTTGAGGAAGAGCAGTTCTTC. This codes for CSVESAAVEEEQFF.

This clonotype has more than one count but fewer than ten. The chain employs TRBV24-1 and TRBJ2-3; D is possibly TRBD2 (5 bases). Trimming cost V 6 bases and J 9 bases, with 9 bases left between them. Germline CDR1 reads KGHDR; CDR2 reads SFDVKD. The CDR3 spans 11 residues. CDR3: CATSSADTQYF. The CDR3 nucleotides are TGTGCCACCAGTTCAGCGGACACGCAGTATTTT.

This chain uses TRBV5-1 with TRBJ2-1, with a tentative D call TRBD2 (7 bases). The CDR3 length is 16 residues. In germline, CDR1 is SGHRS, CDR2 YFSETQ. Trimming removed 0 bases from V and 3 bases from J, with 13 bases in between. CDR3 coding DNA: TGCGCCAGCAGCTTGGTAGGGCGGGGGCTCTACAATGAGCAGTTCTTC. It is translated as CASSLVGRGLYNEQFF.

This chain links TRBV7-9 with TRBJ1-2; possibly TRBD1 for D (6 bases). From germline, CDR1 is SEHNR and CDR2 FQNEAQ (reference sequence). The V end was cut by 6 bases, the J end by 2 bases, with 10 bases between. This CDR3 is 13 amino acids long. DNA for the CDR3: TGTGCCAGCAGGTATACAGGGAACTATGGCTACACCTTC. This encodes CASRYTGNYGYTF.

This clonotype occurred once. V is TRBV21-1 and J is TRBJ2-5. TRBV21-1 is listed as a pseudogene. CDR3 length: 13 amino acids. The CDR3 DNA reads TGTGCCAGCAGCAATGTCGGGGTAGAGACCCAGTACTTC. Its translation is CASSNVGVETQYF.

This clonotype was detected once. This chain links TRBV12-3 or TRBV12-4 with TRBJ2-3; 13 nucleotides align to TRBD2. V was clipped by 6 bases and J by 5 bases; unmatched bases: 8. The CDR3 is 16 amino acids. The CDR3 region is CASRPLAGGRRDTQYF. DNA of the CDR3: TGTGCCAGCAGACCACTAGCGGGGGGGCGAAGAGATACGCAGTATTTT.

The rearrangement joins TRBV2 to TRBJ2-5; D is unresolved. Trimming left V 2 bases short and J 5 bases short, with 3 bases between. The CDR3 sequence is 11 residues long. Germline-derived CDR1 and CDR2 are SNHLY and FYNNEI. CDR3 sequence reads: CASSEPETQYF. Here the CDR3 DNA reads TGTGCCAGCAGTGAACCGGAGACCCAGTACTTC.

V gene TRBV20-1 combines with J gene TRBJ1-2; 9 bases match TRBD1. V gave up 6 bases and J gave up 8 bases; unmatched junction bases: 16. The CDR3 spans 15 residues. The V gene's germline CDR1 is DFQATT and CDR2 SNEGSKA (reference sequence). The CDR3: CSATSTGGPLGGYTF. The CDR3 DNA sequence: TGCAGTGCCACTTCCACAGGGGGCCCACTGGGAGGCTACACCTTC.

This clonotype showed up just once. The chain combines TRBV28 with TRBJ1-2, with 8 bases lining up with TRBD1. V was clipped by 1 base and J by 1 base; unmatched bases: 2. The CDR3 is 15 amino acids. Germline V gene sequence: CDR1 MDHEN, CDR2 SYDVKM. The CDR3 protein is CASSLFGQGNYGYTF. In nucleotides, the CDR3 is TGTGCCAGCAGTTTATTTGGACAGGGTAACTATGGCTACACCTTC.

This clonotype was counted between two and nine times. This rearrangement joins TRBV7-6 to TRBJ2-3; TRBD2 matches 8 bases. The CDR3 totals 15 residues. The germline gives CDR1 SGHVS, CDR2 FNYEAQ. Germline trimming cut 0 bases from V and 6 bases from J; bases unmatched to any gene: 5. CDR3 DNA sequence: TGTGCCAGCAGCTTAGCGGTGACTAGCGTTGATACGCAGTATTTT. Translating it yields CASSLAVTSVDTQYF.

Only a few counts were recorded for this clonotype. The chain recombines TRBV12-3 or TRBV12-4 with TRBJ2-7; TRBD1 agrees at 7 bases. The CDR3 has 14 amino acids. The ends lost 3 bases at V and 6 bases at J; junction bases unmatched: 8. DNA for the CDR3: TGTGCCAGCAGTTTCAATGACAGGGACGGCGAGCAGTACTTC. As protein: CASSFNDRDGEQYF.

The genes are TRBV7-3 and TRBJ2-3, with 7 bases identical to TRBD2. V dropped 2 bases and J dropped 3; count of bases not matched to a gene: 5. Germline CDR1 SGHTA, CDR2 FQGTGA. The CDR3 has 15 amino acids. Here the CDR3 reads CASSLGGRETDTQYF. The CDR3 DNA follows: TGTGCCAGCAGCTTAGGCGGGAGAGAGACAGATACGCAGTATTTT.

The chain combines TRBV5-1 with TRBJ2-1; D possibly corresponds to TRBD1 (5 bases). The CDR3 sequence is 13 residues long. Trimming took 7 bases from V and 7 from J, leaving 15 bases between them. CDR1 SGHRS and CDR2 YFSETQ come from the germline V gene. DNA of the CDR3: TGCGCCAGCCGACACACAAAGGGGAATGAGCAGTTCTTC. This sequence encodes CASRHTKGNEQFF.

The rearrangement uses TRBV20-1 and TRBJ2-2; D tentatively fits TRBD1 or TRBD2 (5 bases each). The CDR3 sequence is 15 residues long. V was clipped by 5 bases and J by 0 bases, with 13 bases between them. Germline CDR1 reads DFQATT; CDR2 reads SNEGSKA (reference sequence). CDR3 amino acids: CSAFAGTSNTGELFF. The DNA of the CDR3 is TGCAGTGCTTTCGCCGGGACGTCGAACACCGGGGAGCTGTTTTTT.

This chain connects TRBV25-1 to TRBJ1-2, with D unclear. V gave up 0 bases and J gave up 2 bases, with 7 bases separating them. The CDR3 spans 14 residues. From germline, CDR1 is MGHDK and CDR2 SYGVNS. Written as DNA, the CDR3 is TGTGCCAGCAGTGAATATGGAGACAACTATGGCTACACCTTC. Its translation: CASSEYGDNYGYTF.

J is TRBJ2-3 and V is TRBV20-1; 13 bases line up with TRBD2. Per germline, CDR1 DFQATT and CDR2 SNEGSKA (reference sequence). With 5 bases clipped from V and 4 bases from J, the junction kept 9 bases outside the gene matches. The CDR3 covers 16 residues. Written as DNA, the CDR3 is TGCAGTGCTCGTGGACTAGCGGGAGCAGACCCAGATACGCAGTATTTT. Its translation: CSARGLAGADPDTQYF.

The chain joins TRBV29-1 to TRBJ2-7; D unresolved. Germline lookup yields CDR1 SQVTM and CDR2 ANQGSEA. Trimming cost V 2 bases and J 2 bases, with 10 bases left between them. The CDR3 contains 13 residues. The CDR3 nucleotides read TGCAGCGTTGAAATTCCCCCAACCTACGAGCAGTACTTC. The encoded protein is CSVEIPPTYEQYF.

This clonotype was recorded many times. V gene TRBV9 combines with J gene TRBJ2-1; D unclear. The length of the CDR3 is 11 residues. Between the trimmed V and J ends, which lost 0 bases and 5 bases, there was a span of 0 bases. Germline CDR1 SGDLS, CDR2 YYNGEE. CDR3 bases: TGTGCCAGCAGCGTAGACAATGAGCAGTTCTTC. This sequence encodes CASSVDNEQFF.

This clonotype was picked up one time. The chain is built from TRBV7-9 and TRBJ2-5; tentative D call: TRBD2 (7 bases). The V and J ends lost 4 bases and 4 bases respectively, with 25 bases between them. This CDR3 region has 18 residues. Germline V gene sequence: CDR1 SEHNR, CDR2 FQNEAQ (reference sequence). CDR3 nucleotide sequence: TGTGCCAGCAGCTCCCCTCGGCGGGGGCTCTCTTCGGGAGAGACCCAGTACTTC. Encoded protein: CASSSPRRGLSSGETQYF.

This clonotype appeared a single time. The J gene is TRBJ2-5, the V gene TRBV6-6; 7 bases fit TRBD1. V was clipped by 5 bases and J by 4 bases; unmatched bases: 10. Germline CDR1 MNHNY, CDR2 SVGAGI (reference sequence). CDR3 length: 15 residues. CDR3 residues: CASSLADRVGETQYF. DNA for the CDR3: TGTGCCAGCAGTCTTGCAGACAGGGTCGGAGAGACCCAGTACTTC.

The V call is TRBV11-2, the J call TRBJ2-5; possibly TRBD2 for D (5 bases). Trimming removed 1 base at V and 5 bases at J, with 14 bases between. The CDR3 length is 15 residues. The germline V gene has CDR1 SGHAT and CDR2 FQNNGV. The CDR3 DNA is TGTGCCAGCAGCTTAGTCTCCCCGGGAACGGAGACCCAGTACTTC. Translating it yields CASSLVSPGTETQYF.

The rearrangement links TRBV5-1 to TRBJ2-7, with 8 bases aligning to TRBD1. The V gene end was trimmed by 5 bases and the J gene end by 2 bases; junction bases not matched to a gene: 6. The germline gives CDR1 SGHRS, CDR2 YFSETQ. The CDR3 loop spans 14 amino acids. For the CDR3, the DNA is TGCGCCAGCAGTGGACAGGGAGTAACCTACGAGCAGTACTTC. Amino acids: CASSGQGVTYEQYF.

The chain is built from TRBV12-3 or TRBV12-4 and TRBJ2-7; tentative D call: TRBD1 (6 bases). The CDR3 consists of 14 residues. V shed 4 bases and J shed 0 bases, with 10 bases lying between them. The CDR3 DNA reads TGTGCCAGCAGTTGGGCAGGGGCCTCCTACGAGCAGTACTTC. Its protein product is CASSWAGASYEQYF.

The CDR3 loop reads CSARDQGLAGGLNEQFF. CDR3 in DNA: TGCAGTGCTAGAGATCAGGGGCTAGCGGGGGGGCTAAATGAGCAGTTCTTC. V and J are TRBV20-1 and TRBJ2-1, with 12 nucleotides matching TRBD2. This CDR3 region has 17 residues. The germline CDR1 and CDR2 sequences are DFQATT and SNEGSKA (reference sequence). V was clipped by 0 bases and J by 7 bases; unmatched bases: 10.

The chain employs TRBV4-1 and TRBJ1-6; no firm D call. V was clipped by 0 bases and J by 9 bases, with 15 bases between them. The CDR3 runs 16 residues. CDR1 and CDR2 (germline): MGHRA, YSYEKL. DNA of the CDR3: TGCGCCAGCAGCCAAGAAGAAGGAGCCCGGGGTTCACCCCTCCACTTT. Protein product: CASSQEEGARGSPLHF.

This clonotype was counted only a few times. CDR3 in DNA: TGTGCCAGCAGCTTAGAACCCGGGACTAGCCCGACGGATGAGCAGTTCTTC. Its protein product is CASSLEPGTSPTDEQFF. The chain uses TRBV7-7 and TRBJ2-1, with 9 bases identical to TRBD2. The CDR3 length is 17 residues. Germline trimming cut 1 base from V and 8 bases from J; bases unmatched to any gene: 12. CDR1 and CDR2 (germline): SSHAT, FNYEAQ (reference sequence).